This T cell receptor (beta chain) stems from a study of blood T cells in healthy people across ages. Germline V gene sequence: CDR1 DFQATT, CDR2 SNEGSKA (reference sequence). J gave up 0 bases and V 1 base, and 6 bases lay outside the gene matches. The CDR3 length is 16 residues. Alongside a J-beta primer mix, a sample-barcoded 5' primer served in a second PCR lasting roughly 7 to 11 cycles. TCRdb fed the 5' RACE reads into MiXCR, producing one record per CDR3 protein. The sample carries 700,000 to 950,000 distinct CDR3 sequences, roughly 64% recorded once. Healthy Caucasian individuals from Russia aged about 6 to 90 served as donors. Extraction yielded at least 5 micrograms of total RNA per sample.

The sample was blood. The origin of this receptor is a man aged 25 to 40 in good health. The chain couples TRBV20-1 to TRBJ2-7; 10 nucleotides match TRBD2. The CDR3 DNA reads as TGCAGTGCTAGAGCCGTCCTAGCGGGGGCCTCCTACGAGCAGTACTTC. Protein: CSARAVLAGASYEQYF.